The clone carrying this T cell receptor (beta chain) was seen more than once but under ten times. Its antigen is unidentified. This record belongs to a study of T-cell memory formation after mild COVID-19. Background on the study: TCR clusters mostly belonged to single donors.

Study outcomes and limitations: Pre-infection memory carried some responding clones, suggesting that cross-reactive memory joined.

MiXCR, applied by TCRdb to the 5' RACE reads, yields one record per CDR3 protein. The sample holds some 260,000 distinct CDR3 sequences, 15% to 20% seen once. The CDR3 is 14 amino acids. Germline loops: CDR1 SGHTA, CDR2 FQGNSA. Trimming at V came to 5 bases and at J to 3 bases, leaving 5 bases not matched to a gene. The sample was PBMCs or a T cell subset sorted from them (not recorded which). The chain combines TRBV7-2 with TRBJ1-2, with 8 positions matching TRBD1. The source of this sequence is a man between 18 and 35 years old who had mild COVID-19 (a few samples of this study predate the infection). Cell type and time point are not known. DNA of the CDR3: TGTGCCAGCAGCCGGACAGGGTATCACTATGGCTACACCTTC. Residues: CASSRTGYHYGYTF.